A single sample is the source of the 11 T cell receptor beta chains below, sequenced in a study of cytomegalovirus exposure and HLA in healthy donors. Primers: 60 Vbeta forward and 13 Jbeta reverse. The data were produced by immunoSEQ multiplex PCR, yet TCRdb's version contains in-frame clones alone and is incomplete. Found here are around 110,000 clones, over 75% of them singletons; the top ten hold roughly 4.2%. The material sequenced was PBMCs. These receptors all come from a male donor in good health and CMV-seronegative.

The DNA of the CDR3 is TGTGCCAGCACCCCTCCGGGACAGAGGAACACTGAAGCTTTCTTT. Translated: CASTPPGQRNTEAFF. This chain joins TRBV2 and TRBJ1-1; 7 positions match TRBD1. With V trimmed by 7 bases and J by 1 base, 9 bases remained unmatched. Germline CDR1 is SNHLY and CDR2 is FYNNEI. The CDR3 runs 15 residues.

The CDR3 bases are TGTGCCAGTAGACAGGACAGGGAAACTAACTATGGCTACACCTTC. Residues: CASRQDRETNYGYTF. The chain employs TRBV19 and TRBJ1-2, with 8 bases identical to TRBD1. In germline, CDR1 is LNHDA, CDR2 SQIVND (reference sequence). The trim removed 6 bases at V and 0 bases at J, leaving 6 bases unmatched. The length of the CDR3 is 15 residues.

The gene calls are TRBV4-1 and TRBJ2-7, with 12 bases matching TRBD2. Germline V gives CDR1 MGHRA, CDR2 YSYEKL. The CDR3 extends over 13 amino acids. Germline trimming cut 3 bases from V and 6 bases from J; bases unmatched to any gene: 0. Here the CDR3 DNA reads TGCGCCAGCAGCCAGACTAGCGGGAGCGAGCAGTACTTC. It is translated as CASSQTSGSEQYF.

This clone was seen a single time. The CDR3: CAISPGTGNEQYF. The CDR3 region has the DNA TGTGCCATCAGTCCCGGGACAGGGAACGAGCAGTACTTC. This chain uses TRBV10-3 with TRBJ2-5; 9 bases match TRBD1. Matching the DNA end better, TRBJ2-7 makes the J call doubtful. The germline CDR1 and CDR2 sequences are ENHRY and SYGVKD. This CDR3 is 13 amino acids long.

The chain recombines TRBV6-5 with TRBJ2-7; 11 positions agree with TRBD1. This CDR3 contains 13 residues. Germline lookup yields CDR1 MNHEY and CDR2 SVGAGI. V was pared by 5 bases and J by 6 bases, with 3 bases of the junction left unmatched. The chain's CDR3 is CASSQDRGREQYF. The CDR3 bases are TGTGCCAGCAGTCAGGACAGGGGGCGCGAGCAGTACTTC.

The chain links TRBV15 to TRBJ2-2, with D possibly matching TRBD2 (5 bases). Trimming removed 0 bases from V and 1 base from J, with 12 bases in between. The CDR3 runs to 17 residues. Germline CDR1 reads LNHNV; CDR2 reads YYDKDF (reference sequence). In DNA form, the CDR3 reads TGTGCCACCAGCAGAGATCCAGCGGCACAGAACACCGGGGAGCTGTTTTTT. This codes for CATSRDPAAQNTGELFF.

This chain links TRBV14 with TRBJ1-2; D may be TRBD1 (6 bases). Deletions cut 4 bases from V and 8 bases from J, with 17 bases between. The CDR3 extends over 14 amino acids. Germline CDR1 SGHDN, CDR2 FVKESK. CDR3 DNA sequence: TGTGCCAGCAGCCCGGGACATACCTTTGGCGGCTACACCTTC. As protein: CASSPGHTFGGYTF.

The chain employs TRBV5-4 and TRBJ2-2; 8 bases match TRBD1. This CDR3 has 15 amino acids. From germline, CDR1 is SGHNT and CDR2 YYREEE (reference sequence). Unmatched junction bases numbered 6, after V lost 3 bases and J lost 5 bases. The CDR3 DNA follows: TGTGCCAGCAGCTGGGAGCAGGGGGCGACCGGGGAGCTGTTTTTT. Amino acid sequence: CASSWEQGATGELFF.

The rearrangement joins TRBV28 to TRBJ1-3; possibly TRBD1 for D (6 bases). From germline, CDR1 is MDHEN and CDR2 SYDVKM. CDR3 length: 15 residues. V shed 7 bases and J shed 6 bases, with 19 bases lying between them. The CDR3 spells CASTPRGGIQNTIYF. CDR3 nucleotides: TGTGCCAGCACTCCCCGGGGGGGCATTCAAAACACCATATATTTT.

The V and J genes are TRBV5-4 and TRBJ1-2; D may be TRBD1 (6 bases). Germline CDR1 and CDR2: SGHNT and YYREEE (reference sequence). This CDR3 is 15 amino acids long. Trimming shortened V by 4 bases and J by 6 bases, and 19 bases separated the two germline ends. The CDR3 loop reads CASSKTTGFKDGYTF. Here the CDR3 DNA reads TGTGCCAGCAGCAAGACTACAGGGTTTAAGGATGGCTACACCTTC.

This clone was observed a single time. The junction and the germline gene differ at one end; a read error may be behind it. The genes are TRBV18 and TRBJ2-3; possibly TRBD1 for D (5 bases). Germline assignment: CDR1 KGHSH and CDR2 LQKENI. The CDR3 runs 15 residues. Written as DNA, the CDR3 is TGTGCCGGCTCACCACCTGACAGCTTTATGGATACGCAGTATTTT. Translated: CAGSPPDSFMDTQYF.